This T cell receptor (beta chain) stems from a study of blood T cell repertoires in COVID-19. Study overall: The study drew acute and convalescent COVID-19 samples from the United States, Italy and Spain.

Profiled with immunoSEQ multiplex PCR; TCRdb holds only in-frame clones, not every one. The data show about 100,000 clones, 91% seen once. Trimming took off 4 bases at V and 4 bases at J, with 11 bases between the two ends. This CDR3 is 13 amino acids long. Germline V gene data show CDR1 as SGHRS and CDR2 as YFSETQ. This sequence originates from a man between 60 and 75 years old with acute or convalescent COVID-19. The chain employs TRBV5-1 and TRBJ1-2; no clear D gene. The sample was peripheral blood. The CDR3 DNA reads TGCGCCAGCAGCCGGGAGGCTACCTATGGCTACACCTTC. Residues: CASSREATYGYTF.